This TCR beta chain appears in the sequencing data of a study of blood T cell repertoires in COVID-19. Study-wide context: Samples of COVID-19 (acute and convalescent) were obtained from the United States, Italy and Spain.

J was trimmed by 1 base and V by 0 bases; bases with no gene match: 6. Germline V gene lookup returns CDR1 MNHEY and CDR2 SMNVEV (reference sequence). This CDR3 region has 17 residues. The table came from immunoSEQ multiplex PCR; TCRdb's copy has only in-frame clones and leaves some out. The data contain a few hundred thousand clones, around 87% of them singletons. The rearrangement uses TRBV27 and TRBJ2-5, with 9 bases matching TRBD2. The sequencing sample was made of peripheral blood. The sequence was obtained from a man aged 55 to 70 with acute or convalescent COVID-19. In nucleotides, the CDR3 is TGTGCCAGCAGTTTATCGGGGCGGGGGGGCCCCCAAGAGACCCAGTACTTC. Protein sequence: CASSLSGRGGPQETQYF.